The next 24 T cell receptor beta chains were all read from a single sample in a study of T-cell memory formation after mild COVID-19. TCRdb re-derived calls from the 5' RACE reads in MiXCR, one entry per CDR3 protein. The table lists about 150,000 distinct CDR3 sequences, 31% of them singletons. The sample was PBMCs or a T cell subset sorted from them (not recorded which). These receptors were obtained from an adult woman who had mild COVID-19 (a few samples of this study predate the infection). Cell type and time point are not known.

In its sample, this clonotype was seen a few times. The chain employs TRBV5-1 and TRBJ2-1, with D possibly matching TRBD1 (6 bases). The CDR3 has 14 amino acids. Germline loops: CDR1 SGHRS, CDR2 YFSETQ. Trimming removed 0 bases from V and 9 bases from J, with 13 bases in between. The CDR3 loop reads CASSLGGGWIEQFF. The CDR3 DNA sequence: TGCGCCAGCAGCTTGGGAGGGGGATGGATTGAGCAGTTCTTC.

The sample holds a few counts of this clonotype. V usage is TRBV5-1 and J usage is TRBJ2-3; D is unresolved. The germline V and J ends were trimmed by 5 bases and 2 bases, with 9 bases remaining between them. The length of the CDR3 is 13 residues. CDR1 is SGHRS, CDR2 YFSETQ, per germline. CDR3: CASSLGFTDTQYF. CDR3 nucleotides: TGCGCCAGCAGTCTGGGGTTCACAGATACGCAGTATTTT.

This clonotype was found a few times. The chain couples TRBV7-2 to TRBJ2-2; D perhaps matches TRBD1 (6 bases). This CDR3 is built from 16 residues. Trimming took off 5 bases at V and 4 bases at J, with 17 bases between the two ends. The germline V gene encodes CDR1 SGHTA and CDR2 FQGNSA. Here the CDR3 DNA reads TGTGCCAGCAGCCCAAGACAGGATATTGGCACCGGGGAGCTGTTTTTT. Protein: CASSPRQDIGTGELFF.

This clonotype was detected a few times. The rearrangement links TRBV29-1 to TRBJ2-1; TRBD2 aligns across 8 bases. V dropped 5 bases and J dropped 2; count of bases not matched to a gene: 5. Germline V gives CDR1 SQVTM, CDR2 ANQGSEA. The CDR3 is 14 residues long. For the CDR3, the DNA is TGCAGCGTTCCCCGACTAGCGACCTACAATGAGCAGTTCTTC. This translates into CSVPRLATYNEQFF.

This clonotype was picked up a small number of times. The chain joins TRBV9 to TRBJ1-4; no definite D call. CDR1 is SGDLS, CDR2 YYNGEE, per germline. The CDR3 consists of 15 residues. Deletions cut 6 bases from V and 7 bases from J, with 19 bases between. The CDR3 DNA is TGTGCCAGCACCCGCTCCCCAACAGTCGGTGAAAAACTGTTTTTT. Protein: CASTRSPTVGEKLFF.

This clonotype came up a few times. V usage is TRBV6-2 or TRBV6-3 and J usage is TRBJ1-4; 7 nucleotides align to TRBD1. J gave up 5 bases and V 6 bases, and 12 bases lay outside the gene matches. CDR3 length equals 16 residues. Germline CDR1 is MNHEY and CDR2 is SVGEGT. In DNA, the CDR3 is TGTGCCAGCAGGCCTTCGGGACAGCGGAAGAATGAAAAACTGTTTTTT. Translation gives CASRPSGQRKNEKLFF.

This clonotype was seen a handful of times. The gene calls are TRBV18 and TRBJ1-1, with D possibly TRBD1 on 6 matching bases. Germline CDR1 reads KGHSH; CDR2 reads LQKENI. The CDR3 is 16 amino acids. V shed 1 base and J shed 5 bases, with 17 bases lying between them. CDR3 bases: TGTGCCAGCTCACCACGGACGACCCGGGACACAACTGAAGCTTTCTTT. Its protein product is CASSPRTTRDTTEAFF.

The chain joins TRBV10-3 to TRBJ2-6, with 7 nucleotides matching TRBD1. J gave up 0 bases and V 6 bases, and 14 bases lay outside the gene matches. In germline, CDR1 is ENHRY, CDR2 SYGVKD. This CDR3 comprises 19 residues. CDR3 loop: CAIRKDAGTAVSGANVLTF. CDR3 coding DNA: TGTGCCATCAGGAAGGATGCCGGGACAGCTGTCTCTGGGGCCAACGTCCTGACTTTC.

V and J are TRBV12-3 or TRBV12-4 and TRBJ2-1, with 8 nucleotides matching TRBD2. Losses at the gene ends were 5 bases for V and 2 bases for J; bases not matched to a gene: 5. There are 15 residues in the CDR3. This CDR3 is CASSLSGAAYNEQFF. The CDR3 nucleotides are TGTGCCAGCAGTCTTAGCGGGGCGGCCTACAATGAGCAGTTCTTC.

The chain joins TRBV20-1 to TRBJ1-3; the D is unclear. The CDR3 length is 13 residues. CDR1 is DFQATT and CDR2 is SNEGSKA in the germline V gene (reference sequence). V lost 1 base to trimming and J lost 0 bases, with 4 bases between them. This CDR3 is CSARVPSGNTIYF. The CDR3 bases are TGCAGTGCTAGAGTACCCTCTGGAAACACCATATATTTT.

This clonotype was observed a few times. This chain joins TRBV12-3 or TRBV12-4 and TRBJ2-5; the D gene is possibly TRBD1 (5 bases). The CDR3 covers 13 residues. Trimming pared 6 bases from V and 5 bases from J, leaving 13 bases between. DNA of the CDR3: TGTGCCAGCAGAGGTCAGGGCCCGGAGACCCAGTACTTC. It is translated as CASRGQGPETQYF.

The sample holds a few counts of this clonotype. At one end the junction does not follow the germline gene, possibly because of a read error. The chain is built from TRBV12-3 or TRBV12-4 and TRBJ1-2; 8 bases fit TRBD1. The CDR3 extends over 13 amino acids. CDR3 in amino acids: CASSLTGQGAPLF. CDR3 nucleotides: TGTGCCAGCAGTTTGACCGGACAGGGAGCTCCCCTGTTC.

V usage is TRBV7-6 and J usage is TRBJ2-5; D is unresolved. This CDR3 is built from 14 residues. V lost 7 bases and J lost 4, with 16 bases in between. From germline, CDR1 is SGHVS and CDR2 FNYEAQ. The CDR3 region has the DNA TGTGCCAGCACCAAGGCGCCAGGCACAGAGACCCAGTACTTC. Encoded protein: CASTKAPGTETQYF.

There are a few counts of this clonotype. The genes are TRBV30 and TRBJ2-3; 13 nucleotides align to TRBD2. Per the germline V gene, CDR1 is GTSNPN and CDR2 is SVGIG (reference sequence). Trimming removed 0 bases from V and 3 bases from J; junction bases left unmatched: 3. There are 16 residues in the CDR3. This CDR3 reads CAWSVTSGGATDTQYF. The CDR3 bases are TGTGCCTGGAGTGTAACTAGCGGGGGGGCAACAGATACGCAGTATTTT.

This clonotype was found a few times. The V call is TRBV27, the J call TRBJ2-7, with D perhaps TRBD1 (7 bases). Germline V gives CDR1 MNHEY, CDR2 SMNVEV (reference sequence). The length of the CDR3 is 13 residues. The germline V and J ends were trimmed by 3 bases and 4 bases, with 10 bases remaining between them. The CDR3 region has the DNA TGTGCCAGCAGTTTCGCGGGACAGTACGAGCAGTACTTC. As protein: CASSFAGQYEQYF.

In its sample, this clonotype was seen a few times. The genes are TRBV12-3 or TRBV12-4 and TRBJ1-1, with TRBD1 as a possible D gene (5 bases). The CDR3 spans 12 residues. V lost 1 base to trimming and J lost 8 bases, with 8 bases between them. The DNA for the CDR3 is TGTGCCAGCAGTTTAGAACACAGGGAAGCTTTCTTT. As protein: CASSLEHREAFF.

This clonotype has just a few counts. The chain couples TRBV5-1 to TRBJ1-2; 8 bases align to TRBD1. The CDR3 sequence is 13 residues long. The V segment lost 6 bases and the J segment 3 bases; nucleotides outside the gene matches: 4. Per the germline V gene, CDR1 is SGHRS and CDR2 is YFSETQ. CDR3 sequence reads: CASNQGADYGYTF. The CDR3 DNA is TGCGCCAGCAATCAGGGGGCGGACTATGGCTACACCTTC.

Only a few counts were recorded for this clonotype. The chain recombines TRBV6-2 or TRBV6-3 with TRBJ1-5; 8 nucleotides align to TRBD1. J gave up 2 bases and V 0 bases, and 0 bases lay outside the gene matches. This CDR3 region has 15 residues. The V gene's germline CDR1 is MNHEY and CDR2 SVGEGT. As DNA, the CDR3 is TGTGCCAGCAGTTACTCGACAGGGGGCAATCAGCCCCAGCATTTT. This encodes CASSYSTGGNQPQHF.

This clonotype was observed a handful of times. The J gene is TRBJ1-1, the V gene TRBV12-3 or TRBV12-4, with D possibly TRBD1 on 5 matching bases. V was clipped by 5 bases and J by 7 bases, with 11 bases between them. The CDR3 runs to 12 residues. The CDR3: CASSQGRGEAFF. CDR3 sequence (DNA): TGTGCCAGCAGTCAGGGACGGGGTGAAGCTTTCTTT.

This sequence joins TRBV5-1 and TRBJ1-1; D unresolved. Looked up from germline, CDR1 is SGHRS and CDR2 is YFSETQ. Trimming stripped 0 bases from V and 5 bases from J, with 11 bases between. The CDR3 totals 14 residues. The CDR3 nucleotides read TGCGCCAGCAGCTTGGAGCCGGATGGGACTGAAGCTTTCTTT. It is translated as CASSLEPDGTEAFF.

This chain joins TRBV6-4 and TRBJ2-6; a weak D match, TRBD1 (5 bases). V was clipped by 0 bases and J by 0 bases, with 6 bases between them. This CDR3 is 16 amino acids long. Germline V lookup: CDR1 MRHNA, CDR2 SNTAGT. The CDR3 sequence is CASSDSRDSGANVLTF. The DNA for the CDR3 is TGTGCCAGCAGTGACTCCAGGGACTCTGGGGCCAACGTCCTGACTTTC.

The rearrangement joins TRBV6-2 or TRBV6-3 to TRBJ1-1; a weak D match, TRBD1 (5 bases). Trimming stripped 3 bases from V and 0 bases from J, with 29 bases between. The CDR3 extends over 21 amino acids. Germline CDR1 reads MNHEY; CDR2 reads SVGEGT. The CDR3 region is CASSYIGPRDSPRRMNTEAFF. In DNA, the CDR3 is TGTGCCAGCAGTTATATCGGTCCTCGGGACTCTCCTAGAAGGATGAACACTGAAGCTTTCTTT.

In its sample, this clonotype was seen a few times. This sequence joins TRBV5-1 and TRBJ1-3; no definite D call. The CDR3 consists of 16 residues. The germline V and J ends were trimmed by 4 bases and 0 bases, with 14 bases remaining between them. CDR1 is SGHRS, CDR2 YFSETQ, per germline. The CDR3 DNA follows: TGCGCCAGCAGCCCGGAGCCAGGATCCTCTGGAAACACCATATATTTT. Translated: CASSPEPGSSGNTIYF. Supplemented by reference TRBV5-1 and TRBJ1-3, the full variable domain reads KAGVTQTPRYLIKTRGQQVTLSCSPISGHRSVSWYQQTPGQGLQFLFEYFSETQRNKGNFPGRFSGRQFSNSRSEMNVSTLELGDSALYLCASSPEPGSSGNTIYFGEGSWLTVV.

This clonotype was seen only a few times. This rearrangement joins TRBV12-3 or TRBV12-4 to TRBJ1-4; 8 bases are shared with TRBD1. V lost 6 bases to trimming and J lost 7 bases; unmatched junction nucleotides: 10. This CDR3 comprises 15 residues. CDR3 in amino acids: CASRPRDRFFEKLFF. For the CDR3, the DNA is TGTGCCAGCAGGCCGCGGGACAGGTTCTTTGAAAAACTGTTTTTT.